This entry lists 22 T cell receptor beta chains sequenced from one sample in a study of Ad26.COV2.S vaccination and SARS-CoV-2 variants. The table came from immunoSEQ multiplex PCR; TCRdb's copy has only in-frame clones and leaves some out. The sample contains about 400,000 clones, over 75% of which appear only once. Regarding treatment: some 20 received Ad26.COV2.S at low or high dose, single or two shots; roughly 5 received placebo; per-sample allocation not given. It was on day 63 after the first vaccine or placebo injection that samples were taken. The sample consisted of peripheral blood, taken in a trial of Ad26.COV2.S vaccine versus placebo. These receptors all stem from a person aged 18 to 59 who received the Ad26.COV2.S COVID-19 vaccine or a placebo.

The chain joins TRBV19 to TRBJ1-3; tentatively, D is TRBD1 (5 bases). Germline V CDR1 and CDR2: LNHDA, SQIVND (reference sequence). V was cut by 5 bases and J by 4 bases, with 15 bases left in between. The CDR3 is made up of 15 amino acids. The CDR3 reads CASSPLRGDGNTIYF. The CDR3 DNA sequence: TGTGCCAGTAGTCCGCTCCGGGGGGACGGAAACACCATATATTTT.

The chain couples TRBV10-3 to TRBJ1-2, with D hard to call. The CDR3 length is 15 residues. Germline V CDR1 and CDR2: ENHRY, SYGVKD. Between the trimmed V and J ends, which lost 7 bases and 8 bases, there was a span of 23 bases. CDR3 protein: CAITSRVERVEGYTF. The DNA for the CDR3 is TGTGCCATCACCTCGCGGGTGGAAAGGGTGGAAGGCTACACCTTC.

V gene TRBV7-2 combines with J gene TRBJ2-5; unclear D gene. V gave up 4 bases and J gave up 0 bases, with 9 bases separating them. Germline values: CDR1 SGHTA, CDR2 FQGNSA. The CDR3 extends over 14 amino acids. In DNA, the CDR3 is TGTGCCAGCAGCTCGCAGGCGTACCAAGAGACCCAGTACTTC. Its protein product is CASSSQAYQETQYF.

The chain joins TRBV29-1 to TRBJ1-2; D might be TRBD1 (6 bases). This CDR3 region has 12 residues. Between the trimmed V and J ends, which lost 7 bases and 6 bases, there was a span of 15 bases. CDR1 and CDR2 (germline): SQVTM, ANQGSEA. The CDR3 nucleotides are TGCAGCGCCCGGACAGCGAATGATGGCTACACCTTC. It specifies CSARTANDGYTF. The variable domain in full, with the rest retrieved from reference TRBV29-1 and TRBJ1-2, is SAVISQKPSRDICQRGTSLTIQCQVDSQVTMMFWYRQQPGQSLTLIATANQGSEATYESGFVIDKFPISRPNLTFSTLTVSNMSPEDSSIYLCSARTANDGYTFGSGTRLTVV.

The chain uses TRBV7-9 and TRBJ1-6; possibly TRBD1 for D (5 bases). This CDR3 comprises 15 residues. Germline V gene data show CDR1 as SEHNR and CDR2 as FQNEAQ (reference sequence). V was cut by 5 bases and J by 7 bases, with 15 bases left in between. The CDR3 sequence: CASSDSTGQNSPLHF. The CDR3 DNA sequence: TGTGCCAGCAGCGATTCAACAGGTCAAAATTCACCCCTCCACTTT.

CDR3 region: CASSYRRGGTEAFF. The CDR3 region has the DNA TGTGCCAGCAGTTACCGTCGGGGGGGCACTGAAGCTTTCTTT. The V gene is TRBV6-5, the J gene TRBJ1-1, with TRBD1 as a possible D gene (5 bases). The germline V gene has CDR1 MNHEY and CDR2 SVGAGI. The length of the CDR3 is 14 residues. V dropped 2 bases and J dropped 4 bases, with 11 bases sitting between them.

As for this clone: The same CDR3 also results from other DNA sequences found in this sample. The chain links TRBV29-1 to TRBJ2-1; D is ambiguous. Per germline, CDR1 SQVTM and CDR2 ANQGSEA. V shed 5 bases and J shed 5 bases, with 4 bases lying between them. CDR3 length equals 10 residues. The CDR3 region has the DNA TGCAGCGTTAAAAACAATGAGCAGTTCTTC. It codes for CSVKNNEQFF.

The chain carries TRBV2 and TRBJ2-3, with 11 nucleotides matching TRBD2. Germline V gene lookup returns CDR1 SNHLY and CDR2 FYNNEI. J lost 3 bases, V lost 7 bases, and 6 bases had no gene match. This CDR3 has 15 residues. This chain's CDR3 is CASILGTSGTDTQYF. The CDR3 DNA sequence: TGTGCCAGCATTCTAGGGACTAGCGGAACAGATACGCAGTATTTT.

The chain carries TRBV2 and TRBJ2-1, with 7 nucleotides matching TRBD1. The V segment lost 1 base and the J segment 4 bases; nucleotides outside the gene matches: 4. Germline CDR1 and CDR2: SNHLY and FYNNEI. The CDR3 covers 15 residues. CDR3 sequence (DNA): TGTGCCAGCAGTGAAGGGACAGGTAAATACAATGAGCAGTTCTTC. Protein sequence: CASSEGTGKYNEQFF.

In this sample, this clone turned up once. This chain links TRBV19 with TRBJ2-5; D is possibly TRBD1 (5 bases). In germline, CDR1 is LNHDA, CDR2 SQIVND (reference sequence). CDR3 length: 15 amino acids. Trimming shortened V by 1 base and J by 4 bases, and 13 bases separated the two germline ends. CDR3 DNA: TGTGCCAGTAGTATAGGCGGCCAGGGTCGAGAGACCCAGTACTTC. Protein product: CASSIGGQGRETQYF.

The V and J genes are TRBV15 and TRBJ2-7, with D perhaps being TRBD1 or TRBD2 (5 bases each). This CDR3 is 12 amino acids long. Looked up from germline, CDR1 is LNHNV and CDR2 is YYDKDF (reference sequence). Deletions cut 5 bases from V and 4 bases from J, with 9 bases between. CDR3 nucleotides: TGTGCCACCAGCCGGGGCGGATACGAGCAGTACTTC. Translating gives CATSRGGYEQYF.

The sample holds one count of this clone. At the DNA level, this CDR3 is encoded by other sequences in the same sample as well. The rearrangement links TRBV7-2 to TRBJ2-3; TRBD1 agrees at 8 bases. V gave up 3 bases and J gave up 3 bases; unmatched junction bases: 2. The CDR3 totals 14 residues. Germline CDR1 and CDR2: SGHTA and FQGNSA. This CDR3 reads CASSFDRGTDTQYF. The DNA for the CDR3 is TGTGCCAGCAGCTTCGACAGGGGTACAGATACGCAGTATTTT.

This clone was seen once. The chain uses TRBV7-8 and TRBJ2-7; D remains unclear. Germline V lookup: CDR1 SGHVS, CDR2 FQNEAQ. The CDR3 runs 16 residues. V was cut by 5 bases and J by 6 bases, with 23 bases left in between. In DNA, the CDR3 is TGTGCCAGCAGCGCATTACGGGCAGGCGGCCGAGGCGAGCAGTACTTC. Amino acid sequence: CASSALRAGGRGEQYF.

The gene calls are TRBV28 and TRBJ1-2; 9 nucleotides align to TRBD1. After removal of 3 bases from V and 4 bases from J, the junction contained 9 bases not matched to a gene. The CDR3 runs 16 residues. The germline V gene has CDR1 MDHEN and CDR2 SYDVKM. The CDR3 loop reads CASSLGGQGSGYGYTF. CDR3 DNA sequence: TGTGCCAGCAGTTTGGGGGGACAGGGTTCGGGCTATGGCTACACCTTC.

The V call is TRBV5-1, the J call TRBJ1-3, with 9 nucleotides matching TRBD1. Germline values: CDR1 SGHRS, CDR2 YFSETQ. The CDR3 is made up of 15 amino acids. J was trimmed by 0 bases and V by 5 bases; bases with no gene match: 3. The CDR3 bases are TGCGCCAGCAGACAGGGGGCGAGCTCTGGAAACACCATATATTTT. Protein: CASRQGASSGNTIYF.

This clone appeared once. DNA of the CDR3: TGTGCCAGCAGTTATGCTATAAGCTCTGGAAACACCATATATTTT. This sequence encodes CASSYAISSGNTIYF. The gene calls are TRBV6-5 and TRBJ1-3; D not certain. The CDR3 spans 15 residues. From germline, CDR1 is MNHEY and CDR2 SVGAGI. The ends were cut back, 3 bases at V and 0 bases at J, with 9 bases in the middle.

The chain carries TRBV5-1 and TRBJ2-1; D remains unclear. Germline V gene lookup returns CDR1 SGHRS and CDR2 YFSETQ. Trimming removed 4 bases from V and 0 bases from J, with 17 bases in between. The CDR3 sequence is 17 residues long. The CDR3: CASSPYPRPSSYNEQFF. CDR3 nucleotide sequence: TGCGCCAGCAGCCCGTATCCCCGTCCCAGCTCCTACAATGAGCAGTTCTTC.

This clone occurred once. This rearrangement joins TRBV4-1 to TRBJ2-2; 7 bases match TRBD2. Germline lookup yields CDR1 MGHRA and CDR2 YSYEKL. V was clipped by 0 bases and J by 0 bases; unmatched bases: 4. The CDR3 extends over 17 amino acids. CDR3 DNA sequence: TGCGCCAGCAGCCAAGATCGGGAGGCTCCGAACACCGGGGAGCTGTTTTTT. This gives the protein CASSQDREAPNTGELFF.

This rearrangement joins TRBV6-5 to TRBJ2-5; weak D call: TRBD2 (5 bases). In germline, CDR1 is MNHEY, CDR2 SVGAGI. This CDR3 is 13 amino acids long. The V gene lost 8 bases and the J gene lost 1 base, with 11 bases spanning the gap. In DNA, the CDR3 is TGTGCCAGCGGGTCAGCGGCCCAAGAGACCCAGTACTTC. Its translation is CASGSAAQETQYF.

V is TRBV29-1 and J is TRBJ2-5, with D perhaps TRBD1 (6 bases). V gave up 1 base and J gave up 5 bases, with 14 bases separating them. The germline CDR1 and CDR2 sequences are SQVTM and ANQGSEA. This CDR3 region has 14 residues. The CDR3 is CSVEGGPLGETQYF. The CDR3 DNA reads as TGCAGCGTTGAAGGGGGGCCCTTAGGGGAGACCCAGTACTTC. Filled out from reference TRBV29-1 and TRBJ2-5, the complete variable domain reads SAVISQKPSRDICQRGTSLTIQCQVDSQVTMMFWYRQQPGQSLTLIATANQGSEATYESGFVIDKFPISRPNLTFSTLTVSNMSPEDSSIYLCSVEGGPLGETQYFGPGTRLLVL.

J is TRBJ1-5 and V is TRBV7-2, with a possible D match to TRBD1 (6 bases). The CDR3 is made up of 16 amino acids. The V gene's germline CDR1 is SGHTA and CDR2 FQGNSA. The ends were cut back, 5 bases at V and 4 bases at J, with 18 bases in the middle. The CDR3 DNA is TGTGCCAGCAGCCTAGAGACAGGAGGGTGGAATCAGCCCCAGCATTTT. Its translation: CASSLETGGWNQPQHF.

The gene calls are TRBV6-1 and TRBJ1-5, with a possible D match to TRBD1 (6 bases). The germline CDR1 and CDR2 sequences are MNHNS and SASEGT. The CDR3 runs 16 residues. V was shortened by 3 bases and J by 2 bases, with 14 bases between the two germline ends. Here the CDR3 reads CASSDRGSGGNQPQHF. In DNA form, the CDR3 reads TGTGCCAGCAGTGACAGGGGTTCAGGAGGCAATCAGCCCCAGCATTTT.